This paragraph covers one T cell receptor (beta chain) sequence. The target antigen is unknown. CDR1 MNHNS and CDR2 SASEGT come from the germline V gene. Trimming took 1 base from V and 4 from J, leaving 11 bases between them. CDR3 length: 15 amino acids. This specimen comes from a study of siplizumab effects on memory and regulatory T cells. Points from the study as a whole: Naive T cells looked more diverse than memory cells and looked like major alloresponse contributors. Siplizumab cultures yielded proliferating Tregs whose suppressive function was not confirmed. Roughly 80-97% of dividing CD4+ or CD8+ clones were without an attributable naive or memory phenotype.

Assays covered about 10^5 TCR templates per sample. Sequenced by immunoSEQ multiplex PCR; TCRdb stores in-frame clones only, minus some. The table has roughly 64,000 clones, just over 95% seen once. The receptor comes from a human donor in good health. Sequencing was done on a sample of naive CD8+ T cells sorted from blood. The gene calls are TRBV6-1 and TRBJ1-3, with D perhaps matching TRBD1 (6 bases). The DNA of the CDR3 is TGTGCCAGCAGTGAAGGTCGGGGGGCAGGAAACACCATATATTTT. It is translated as CASSEGRGAGNTIYF.